A selection of T cell receptor beta chains follows, all from one sample in a study of T cell changes during pregnancy in multiple sclerosis. Clones were sequenced by immunoSEQ multiplex PCR, and TCRdb holds only the in-frame ones, with some missing. The data contain about 60,000 clones, about 91% of them seen just once; the ten biggest clones take up 0.85%. The sequencing here drew on peripheral blood, taken in the first trimester of pregnancy. These TCRs come from a female donor with multiple sclerosis, enrolled in a pregnancy study. Both conserved end residues are part of each CDR3. D genes are given only for firm matches. Part of the rows lack a size; the others show once, few, many or a class for expanded clones.

abundance,v_gene,j_gene,d_gene,CDR3aa
NA,TRBV6-5,TRBJ2-2,NA,CASSYSILDGELFF
once,TRBV6-1,TRBJ1-1,NA,CASRQGSPNTEAFF
NA,TRBV6-4,TRBJ2-2,TRBD1,CASSGGQGYTGELFF
NA,TRBV9,TRBJ2-1,NA,CASSVAGTAYNEQFF
NA,TRBV7-2,TRBJ1-4,TRBD1,CASSVGTGLRGKLFF
NA,TRBV7-9,TRBJ1-5,NA,CASSLTPGDGQPQHF
NA,TRBV7-2,TRBJ2-5,TRBD2,CASSLAGTGLRGNQETQYF
NA,TRBV4-3,TRBJ2-2,TRBD1,CASSGPQGAWTGELFF
NA,TRBV5-1,TRBJ2-6,NA,CASSLGGSGANVLTF
NA,TRBV5-4,TRBJ2-7,NA,CASSSAAEQYF
NA,TRBV9,TRBJ2-7,TRBD1,CASSVGDRDYEQYF
NA,TRBV19,TRBJ2-3,NA,CASSIWRDTQYF
NA,TRBV4-3,TRBJ1-2,NA,CASSQEGVSNGYTF
few,TRBV6-4,TRBJ1-6,NA,CASSQGEMDNSPLHF
NA,TRBV5-1,TRBJ2-2,TRBD1,CASSLGGQGTNTGELFF
NA,TRBV19,TRBJ2-2,NA,CASDVQGGGELFF
NA,TRBV6-7,TRBJ1-2,TRBD1,CASSYFGQGRGTF
NA,TRBV6-5,TRBJ1-6,NA,CASSQQQGYNSPLHF
NA,TRBV7-5,TRBJ1-5,NA,CVRSPLFRHCNQPQHF
NA,TRBV19,TRBJ2-1,TRBD2,CASSSGLAGGHYNEQFF
few,TRBV5-6,TRBJ1-6,TRBD1,CASSFGTGDSPLHF
NA,TRBV5-4,TRBJ2-5,TRBD2,CASSLIAGDQETQYF
NA,TRBV5-4,TRBJ1-1,NA,CASSPGVRNTEAFF
NA,TRBV14,TRBJ1-4,NA,CASSQDGSALTSMEKLFF
NA,TRBV5-6,TRBJ2-7,NA,CASSLPQGSPTYEQYF
NA,TRBV7-2,TRBJ1-1,NA,CASSSEAVGIRNTEAFF
NA,TRBV13,TRBJ2-7,TRBD2,CASSERTSGGRSSYEQYF
NA,TRBV30,TRBJ1-2,TRBD1,CAWWGDSGYTF
NA,TRBV9,TRBJ1-1,NA,CASSEKQGRDTEAFF
NA,TRBV18,TRBJ2-7,TRBD2,CASSPPASGGSEQYF
NA,TRBV19,TRBJ2-1,NA,CASSIGGGYNEQFF
NA,TRBV9,TRBJ2-2,NA,CASKGTGELFF
NA,TRBV5-6,TRBJ2-7,NA,CASSLGQYYEQYF
NA,TRBV5-6,TRBJ2-5,TRBD2,CASSFLAVQETQYF
NA,TRBV5-4,TRBJ2-1,TRBD2,CASSEGLAGSSVYNEQFF
NA,TRBV6-1,TRBJ2-3,NA,CASIQGSDTQYF
once,TRBV19,TRBJ1-4,TRBD1,CASHLGTEGEKLFF
NA,TRBV5-4,TRBJ2-1,NA,CASSPETKINNEQFF
NA,TRBV7-2,TRBJ1-6,NA,CASTLNSPLHF
once,TRBV4-1,TRBJ2-1,TRBD2,CASSQDQRGAGEQFF
NA,TRBV7-9,TRBJ2-2,NA,CASSPEEQYGELFF
NA,TRBV30,TRBJ1-2,NA,CASSTFLNYGYTF
few,TRBV4-3,TRBJ2-7,NA,CASASPGVPITKQYF
NA,TRBV27,TRBJ1-4,NA,CASSSYTDPSLNEKLFF
NA,TRBV18,TRBJ2-7,NA,CASSPDGIYEQYF
NA,TRBV7-2,TRBJ1-1,NA,CASSLRVAVEAFF
NA,TRBV11-3,TRBJ2-3,TRBD1,CASSGQGQGSTDTQYF
NA,TRBV7-3,TRBJ2-7,NA,CASSLRLTYEQYF
NA,TRBV11-2,TRBJ2-7,NA,CASSLPLASYEQYF
NA,TRBV7-3,TRBJ2-2,TRBD2,CASSGTSGVGELFF
NA,TRBV15,TRBJ2-2,NA,CATSRDKARLNTGELFF